This T cell receptor (beta chain) was identified in a study of OX40 agonist ivuxolimab in advanced cancers. In the study overall: The eligibility criteria allowed prior anti-PD-1, anti-PD-L1 or anti-CTLA-4 therapy, and roughly 39% had some.

The repertoire was sequenced with immunoSEQ multiplex PCR; TCRdb's copy has only in-frame clones and lacks some. The sample lists 90,000 to 120,000 clones, approximately 90% occurring once. V dropped 5 bases and J dropped 1 base, with 11 bases sitting between them. The length of the CDR3 is 14 residues. Germline V gene data show CDR1 as LNHDA and CDR2 as SQIVND (reference sequence). This sequence was found in an adult with an advanced solid tumor such as melanoma, head and neck, liver or kidney cancer. The source was CD4+ or CD8+ T cells sorted from blood, collected in a trial of the OX40 agonist ivuxolimab. This chain links TRBV19 with TRBJ1-1; the D is unclear. The CDR3 DNA follows: TGTGCCAGTAGTGGGTTGGGTCAGAACACTGAAGCTTTCTTT. Encoded protein: CASSGLGQNTEAFF.